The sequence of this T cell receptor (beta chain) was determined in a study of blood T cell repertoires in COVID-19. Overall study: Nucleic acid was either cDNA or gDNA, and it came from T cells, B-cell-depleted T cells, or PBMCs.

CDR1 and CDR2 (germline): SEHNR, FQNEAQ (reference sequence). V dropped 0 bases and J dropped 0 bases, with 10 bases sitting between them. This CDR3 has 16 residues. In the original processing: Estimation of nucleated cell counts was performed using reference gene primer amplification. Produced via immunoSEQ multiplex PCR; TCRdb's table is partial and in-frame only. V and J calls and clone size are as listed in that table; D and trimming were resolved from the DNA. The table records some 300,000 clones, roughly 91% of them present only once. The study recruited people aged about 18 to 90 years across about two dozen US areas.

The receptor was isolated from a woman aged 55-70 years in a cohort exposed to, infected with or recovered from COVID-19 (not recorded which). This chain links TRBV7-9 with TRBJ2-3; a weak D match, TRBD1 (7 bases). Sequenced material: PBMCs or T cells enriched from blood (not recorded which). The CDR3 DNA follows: TGTGCCAGCAGCTTAGCGCAGGGGGGTAGCACAGATACGCAGTATTTT. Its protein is CASSLAQGGSTDTQYF.